Below are 25 T cell receptor beta chains sequenced from a single sample in a study of blood T cell repertoires in COVID-19. Clones were read by immunoSEQ multiplex PCR, and TCRdb kept only the in-frame ones, dropping some. The table records about 200,000 clones, almost 85% of them present only once. Material: peripheral blood. The receptor set was obtained from a woman aged 45-59 years with active or convalescent COVID-19.

The gene calls are TRBV7-2 and TRBJ2-1; possibly TRBD1 for D (5 bases). The length of the CDR3 is 16 residues. The V and J ends lost 2 bases and 0 bases respectively, with 11 bases between them. In germline, CDR1 is SGHTA, CDR2 FQGNSA. CDR3: CASSLSDRSSYNEQFF. The CDR3 DNA reads as TGTGCCAGCAGCTTATCTGACAGAAGCTCCTACAATGAGCAGTTCTTC.

The rearrangement links TRBV2 to TRBJ1-2, with D unclear. Trimming cost V 5 bases and J 0 bases, with 13 bases left between them. The CDR3 totals 15 residues. The V gene's germline CDR1 is SNHLY and CDR2 FYNNEI. CDR3 loop: CASSYEGSTNYGYTF. The CDR3, as DNA: TGTGCCAGCAGTTACGAGGGATCAACTAACTATGGCTACACCTTC. The full variable domain, rest sourced from reference TRBV2 and TRBJ1-2, is EPEVTQTPSHQVTQMGQEVILRCVPISNHLYFYWYRQILGQKVEFLVSFYNNEISEKSEIFDDQFSVERPDGSNFTLKIRSTKLEDSAMYFCASSYEGSTNYGYTFGSGTRLTVV.

The rearrangement links TRBV7-3 to TRBJ2-1, with D possibly being TRBD2 (6 bases). V was clipped by 5 bases and J by 9 bases, with 14 bases between them. Germline CDR1 reads SGHTA; CDR2 reads FQGTGA. This CDR3 is 13 amino acids long. The CDR3 bases are TGTGCCAGCAGCCCTAACGGGGGAATTGAGCAGTTCTTC. Its protein product is CASSPNGGIEQFF.

The chain joins TRBV10-3 to TRBJ2-5; TRBD2 matches 8 bases. The germline V gene has CDR1 ENHRY and CDR2 SYGVKD. J gave up 10 bases and V 0 bases, and 19 bases lay outside the gene matches. The CDR3 is made up of 18 amino acids. CDR3 residues: CAISESAGRGLGIEGQYF. The CDR3 nucleotides read TGTGCCATCAGTGAGTCGGCGGGGAGGGGACTAGGAATTGAAGGCCAGTACTTC.

V is TRBV6-5 and J is TRBJ2-7; 8 bases align to TRBD1. The germline V gene encodes CDR1 MNHEY and CDR2 SVGAGI. The CDR3 has 14 residues. The V and J ends lost 6 bases and 5 bases, in that order; junction bases with no gene match: 9. CDR3 sequence (DNA): TGTGCCAGCAGCATGGGACAGGAGGTTCACGAGCAGTACGTC. Translating it yields CASSMGQEVHEQYV.

The rearrangement links TRBV7-3 to TRBJ2-5; 12 bases agree with TRBD2. J was trimmed by 10 bases and V by 5 bases; bases with no gene match: 11. Germline loops: CDR1 SGHTA, CDR2 FQGTGA. This CDR3 spans 15 amino acids. The CDR3 DNA sequence: TGTGCCAGCAGCGCCCGGACTAGCGGGATGATAGGCCAGTACTTC. As protein: CASSARTSGMIGQYF.

Only a few counts were recorded for this clone. This chain joins TRBV6-5 and TRBJ1-2; 8 bases are shared with TRBD1. The J segment lost 6 bases and the V segment lost 6 bases, leaving 12 bases of the junction unmatched. The CDR3 extends over 15 amino acids. The germline CDR1 and CDR2 sequences are MNHEY and SVGAGI. Here the CDR3 reads CASRPRTGILHGYTF. In DNA, the CDR3 is TGTGCCAGCAGGCCTAGGACAGGGATCCTCCATGGCTACACCTTC.

In this sample, this clone turned up a few times. The chain is built from TRBV2 and TRBJ2-5; 8 nucleotides match TRBD2. Per the germline V gene, CDR1 is SNHLY and CDR2 is FYNNEI. The CDR3 runs to 14 residues. V shed 3 bases and J 2 bases; nucleotides not matched to a gene: 2. CDR3 sequence: CASSDQRGQETQYF. In DNA, the CDR3 is TGTGCCAGCAGTGATCAGCGGGGGCAAGAGACCCAGTACTTC.

This clone has just one count. The J gene is TRBJ1-4, the V gene TRBV5-1, with 8 positions matching TRBD1. The germline CDR1 and CDR2 sequences are SGHRS and YFSETQ. J lost 5 bases, V lost 4 bases, and 7 bases had no gene match. There are 15 residues in the CDR3. CDR3 in DNA: TGCGCCAGCAGCCTAAGGACAGGGCGAAATGAAAAACTGTTTTTT. This codes for CASSLRTGRNEKLFF.

The chain is built from TRBV5-1 and TRBJ2-3; D might be TRBD2 (7 bases). The CDR3 consists of 17 residues. Germline CDR1 reads SGHRS; CDR2 reads YFSETQ. Deletions cut 1 base from V and 1 base from J, with 16 bases between. The CDR3 spells CASSLRGGSLGTDTQYF. The CDR3, as DNA: TGCGCCAGCAGCTTGAGGGGGGGTAGCCTGGGCACAGATACGCAGTATTTT.

The chain links TRBV28 to TRBJ2-3; 10 nucleotides align to TRBD2. J gave up 4 bases and V 3 bases, and 10 bases lay outside the gene matches. CDR3 length: 17 residues. The V gene's germline CDR1 is MDHEN and CDR2 SYDVKM. The CDR3 is CASSFYSSGSRADTQYF. As DNA, the CDR3 is TGTGCCAGCAGTTTTTATTCTAGCGGGAGTAGGGCAGATACGCAGTATTTT.

The chain joins TRBV15 to TRBJ1-6; 7 nucleotides align to TRBD1. CDR3 length: 14 amino acids. Germline loops: CDR1 LNHNV, CDR2 YYDKDF (reference sequence). V was clipped by 4 bases and J by 10 bases; unmatched bases: 7. CDR3 in DNA: TGTGCCACCAGCAAAGACAGGGTAAACTCACCCCTCCACTTT. Its protein product is CATSKDRVNSPLHF.

This clone was detected only once. The genes are TRBV7-8 and TRBJ1-3; tentative D call: TRBD1 (5 bases). V lost 4 bases and J 1 base, leaving 5 bases between the germline ends. The V gene's germline CDR1 is SGHVS and CDR2 FQNEAQ. CDR3 length: 13 amino acids. The CDR3 loop reads CASSSGSGNTIYF. The DNA for the CDR3 is TGTGCCAGCAGCTCAGGGTCTGGAAACACCATATATTTT.

The chain uses TRBV19 and TRBJ2-1, with D hard to call. The CDR3 length is 15 residues. Germline assignment: CDR1 LNHDA and CDR2 SQIVND (reference sequence). V was pared by 5 bases and J by 0 bases, with 11 bases between. The CDR3 here is CASSPLADSYNEQFF. In nucleotides, the CDR3 is TGTGCCAGTAGTCCTCTGGCGGACTCCTACAATGAGCAGTTCTTC. The whole variable domain, remainder taken from reference TRBV19 and TRBJ2-1, is DGGITQSPKYLFRKEGQNVTLSCEQNLNHDAMYWYRQDPGQGLRLIYYSQIVNDFQKGDIAEGYSVSREKKESFPLTVTSAQKNPTAFYLCASSPLADSYNEQFFGPGTRLTVL.

J is TRBJ2-7 and V is TRBV9; D is uncertain. The CDR3 runs 15 residues. V lost 0 bases, J lost 0 bases, and 10 bases lay in between. The germline V gene has CDR1 SGDLS and CDR2 YYNGEE. The CDR3 nucleotides read TGTGCCAGCAGCGTAGAGGCGGTTAGCTCCTACGAGCAGTACTTC. Encoded protein: CASSVEAVSSYEQYF. Full variable domain (rest looked up from reference TRBV9 and TRBJ2-7): DSGVTQTPKHLITATGQRVTLRCSPRSGDLSVYWYQQSLDQGLQFLIQYYNGEERAKGNILERFSAQQFPDLHSELNLSSLELGDSALYFCASSVEAVSSYEQYFGPGTRLTVT.

This sequence joins TRBV5-4 and TRBJ2-7; possible D gene TRBD2, 5 bases. This CDR3 is built from 15 residues. Trimming removed 4 bases from V and 0 bases from J, with 14 bases in between. Per the germline V gene, CDR1 is SGHNT and CDR2 is YYREEE (reference sequence). CDR3 nucleotide sequence: TGTGCCAGCAGCCTCGCCACCGGACTCTCCTACGAGCAGTACTTC. Encoded protein: CASSLATGLSYEQYF.

The rearrangement joins TRBV28 to TRBJ2-7; a weak D match, TRBD2 (6 bases). Trimming stripped 6 bases from V and 6 bases from J, with 15 bases between. Germline V lookup: CDR1 MDHEN, CDR2 SYDVKM. CDR3 length equals 13 residues. The CDR3 DNA reads as TGTGCCAGCAGCCCTGCCCAGGAGGGCGAGCAGTACGTC. Its translation: CASSPAQEGEQYV.

The chain joins TRBV24-1 to TRBJ1-1; D not certain. Trimming removed 2 bases at V and 1 base at J, with 4 bases between. Germline CDR1 reads KGHDR; CDR2 reads SFDVKD. The CDR3 covers 13 residues. Here the CDR3 DNA reads TGTGCCACCAGTGATTACAGGAACACTGAAGCTTTCTTT. This encodes CATSDYRNTEAFF.

This chain uses TRBV6-5 with TRBJ1-4, with 8 bases lining up with TRBD1. Germline CDR1 is MNHEY and CDR2 is SVGAGI. After removal of 0 bases from V and 7 bases from J, the junction contained 4 bases not matched to a gene. The CDR3 length is 15 residues. The CDR3 reads CASSYSAGTGEKLFF. CDR3 DNA: TGTGCCAGCAGTTACTCGGCGGGGACAGGTGAAAAACTGTTTTTT.

This sequence joins TRBV19 and TRBJ2-1, with D unclear. Looked up from germline, CDR1 is LNHDA and CDR2 is SQIVND (reference sequence). Trimming removed 1 base from V and 0 bases from J, with 10 bases in between. This CDR3 has 16 residues. DNA of the CDR3: TGTGCCAGTAGTATAGGGCAGGCGAGCTCCTACAATGAGCAGTTCTTC. Its translation is CASSIGQASSYNEQFF.

The gene calls are TRBV6-1 and TRBJ1-6; D is possibly TRBD1 (5 bases). The germline gives CDR1 MNHNS, CDR2 SASEGT. V gave up 3 bases and J gave up 7 bases, with 7 bases separating them. The CDR3 has 13 residues. CDR3 sequence: CASSDTGNSPLHF. As DNA, the CDR3 is TGTGCCAGCAGTGACACAGGAAATTCACCCCTCCACTTT.

CDR3 sequence (DNA): TGTGCTAGCCGGGACAGGGGCTTATTTGAGCAGTTCTTC. Translating gives CASRDRGLFEQFF. This chain links TRBV12-5 with TRBJ2-1; 10 nucleotides agree with TRBD1. Germline lookup yields CDR1 LGHNT and CDR2 FRNRAP. After removal of 9 bases from V and 9 bases from J, the junction contained 8 bases not matched to a gene. The CDR3 has 13 residues.

The rearrangement links TRBV24-1 to TRBJ1-5; D unresolved. Germline CDR1 KGHDR, CDR2 SFDVKD. There are 14 residues in the CDR3. V was clipped by 5 bases and J by 5 bases, with 12 bases between them. CDR3 bases: TGTGCCACCAGTGCGGGTTTAGGCGATCAGCCCCAGCATTTT. Residues: CATSAGLGDQPQHF.

This sequence joins TRBV19 and TRBJ1-5; 7 bases agree with TRBD1. V trimming: 7 bases; J trimming: 4 bases; junction bases outside the gene matches: 10. The V gene's germline CDR1 is LNHDA and CDR2 SQIVND (reference sequence). The CDR3 contains 15 residues. The CDR3 spells CASTLAGDRNQPQHF. The CDR3 DNA follows: TGTGCCAGTACCCTAGCCGGGGACAGAAATCAGCCCCAGCATTTT.

This clone was recorded once. DNA for the CDR3: TGTGCCAGCAGCCGAGGACTCGACACCGGGGAGCTGTTTTTT. Its translation: CASSRGLDTGELFF. The V call is TRBV5-4, the J call TRBJ2-2, with a weak D call TRBD2 (5 bases). The ends were cut back, 4 bases at V and 3 bases at J, with 10 bases in the middle. The germline CDR1 and CDR2 sequences are SGHNT and YYREEE (reference sequence). This CDR3 is 14 amino acids long.